The rows below give T cell receptor beta chains drawn from one sample of a study of blood T cells in healthy people across ages. TCRdb analysed the 5' RACE reads with MiXCR anew, one entry per CDR3 protein. The sample lists 1.5 million to 1.9 million distinct CDR3 sequences; 40% to 45% were seen once. The source material was blood. Receptors were obtained from a woman between 18 and 30 years old in good health. Both conserved end residues are part of each CDR3. D genes are given only for firm matches. Size is stated for part of the rows, as once, few or many counts, or as a class when the clone is expanded.

d_call j_call v_call clone_size cdr3_aa cdr3_nt
TRBD2 TRBJ2-2 TRBV19 NA CASCSGVRNTGELFF TGTGCCAGTTGTAGCGGGGTCCGTAACACCGGGGAGCTGTTTTTT
TRBD2 TRBJ2-5 TRBV28 NA CASSSGSMGEQYF TGTGCCAGCAGCAGCGGGAGTATGGGTGAGCAGTACTTC
NA TRBJ2-7 TRBV11-2 NA CASSLKVRVGYEQYF TGTGCCAGCAGCTTAAAGGTCAGGGTAGGGTACGAGCAGTACTTC
NA TRBJ2-7 TRBV10-3 NA CAISEPHNLYEQYF TGTGCCATCAGTGAGCCCCATAATTTATACGAGCAGTACTTC
TRBD1 TRBJ2-5 TRBV5-1 NA CASSGTTGFQETQYF TGCGCCAGCAGCGGAACGACAGGGTTCCAAGAGACCCAGTACTTC
NA TRBJ1-2 TRBV7-9 NA CASSAPVGRRDGYTF TGTGCCAGCAGCGCCCCGGTGGGGAGGCGAGATGGCTACACCTTC
TRBD2 TRBJ2-3 TRBV20-1 NA CSARIPRTSGVSKGDTQYF TGCAGTGCTAGAATCCCTCGGACTAGCGGGGTGTCAAAGGGAGATACGCAGTATTTT
TRBD1 TRBJ2-7 TRBV4-1 NA CASSPSTGVSYEQYF TGCGCCAGCAGCCCCTCGACAGGGGTCTCCTACGAGCAGTACTTC
NA TRBJ1-5 TRBV6-6 few CASSYSGQVGNQPQHF TGTGCCAGCAGTTACTCTGGCCAGGTTGGCAATCAGCCCCAGCATTTT
TRBD1 TRBJ2-3 TRBV6-6 few CASTHTDRGVTDTQYF TGTGCCAGCACCCACACTGACAGGGGGGTCACAGATACGCAGTATTTT
NA TRBJ1-5 TRBV15 few CATSRDFGQGMMPQHF TGTGCCACCAGCAGAGATTTTGGACAAGGAATGATGCCCCAGCATTTT
NA TRBJ2-1 TRBV4-1 NA CASSQETSLSIYNEQFF TGCGCCAGCAGCCAAGAGACTTCACTGTCAATCTACAATGAGCAGTTCTTC